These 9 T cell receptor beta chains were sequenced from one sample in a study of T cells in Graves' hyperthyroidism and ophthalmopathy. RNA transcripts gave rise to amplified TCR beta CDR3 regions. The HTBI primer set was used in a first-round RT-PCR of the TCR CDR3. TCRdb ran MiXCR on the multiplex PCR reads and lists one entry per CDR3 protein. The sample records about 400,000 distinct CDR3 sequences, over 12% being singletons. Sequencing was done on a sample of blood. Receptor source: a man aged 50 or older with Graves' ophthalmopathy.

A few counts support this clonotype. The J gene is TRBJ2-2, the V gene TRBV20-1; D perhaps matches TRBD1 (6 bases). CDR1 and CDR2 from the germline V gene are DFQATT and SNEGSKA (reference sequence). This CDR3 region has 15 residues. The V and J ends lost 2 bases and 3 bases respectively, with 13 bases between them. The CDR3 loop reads CSARSQGRDTGELFF. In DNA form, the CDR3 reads TGCAGTGCTAGATCACAGGGTCGCGACACCGGGGAGCTGTTTTTT.

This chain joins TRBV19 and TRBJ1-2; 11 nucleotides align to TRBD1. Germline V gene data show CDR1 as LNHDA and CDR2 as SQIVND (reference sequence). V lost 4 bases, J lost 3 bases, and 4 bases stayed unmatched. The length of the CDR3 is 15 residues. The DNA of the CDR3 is TGTGCCAGTAGTACCTGGACAGGGGGCGACTATGGCTACACCTTC. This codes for CASSTWTGGDYGYTF.

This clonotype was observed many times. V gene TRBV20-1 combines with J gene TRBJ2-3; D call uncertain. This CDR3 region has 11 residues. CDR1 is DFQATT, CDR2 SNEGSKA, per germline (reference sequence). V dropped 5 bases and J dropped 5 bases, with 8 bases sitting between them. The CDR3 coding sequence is TGCAGTGCTCCCCCCCAAGATACGCAGTATTTT. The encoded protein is CSAPPQDTQYF.

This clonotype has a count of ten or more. The CDR3 DNA reads as TGTGCCAGCAGCTCCGGGACGGGAATCTACTGGGAGACCCAGTACTTC. It translates to CASSSGTGIYWETQYF. The chain is built from TRBV11-2 and TRBJ2-5; TRBD1 or TRBD2 may be the D gene (5 bases each). From germline, CDR1 is SGHAT and CDR2 FQNNGV. V was shortened by 4 bases and J by 5 bases, with 20 bases between the two germline ends. The CDR3 has 16 residues. The full variable domain, its missing parts supplied by reference TRBV11-2 and TRBJ2-5, is EAGVAQSPRYKIIEKRQSVAFWCNPISGHATLYWYQQILGQGPKLLIQFQNNGVVDDSQLPKDRFSAERLKGVDSTLKIQPAKLEDSAVYLCASSSGTGIYWETQYFGPGTRLLVL.

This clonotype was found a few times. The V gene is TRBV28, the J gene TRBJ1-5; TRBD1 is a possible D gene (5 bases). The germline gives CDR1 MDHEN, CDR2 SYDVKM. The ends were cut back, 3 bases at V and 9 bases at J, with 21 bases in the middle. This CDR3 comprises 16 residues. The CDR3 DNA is TGTGCCAGCAGTTTTTTCCAGGGCCTTTTACAAGGGCCCCAGCATTTT. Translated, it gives CASSFFQGLLQGPQHF.

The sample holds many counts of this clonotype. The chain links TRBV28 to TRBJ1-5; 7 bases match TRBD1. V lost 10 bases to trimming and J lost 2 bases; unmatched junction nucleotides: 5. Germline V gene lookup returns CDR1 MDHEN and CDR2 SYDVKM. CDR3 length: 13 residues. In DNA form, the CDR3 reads TGTGCCACCAAAACAGGGGGCAATCAGCCCCAGCATTTT. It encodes CATKTGGNQPQHF.

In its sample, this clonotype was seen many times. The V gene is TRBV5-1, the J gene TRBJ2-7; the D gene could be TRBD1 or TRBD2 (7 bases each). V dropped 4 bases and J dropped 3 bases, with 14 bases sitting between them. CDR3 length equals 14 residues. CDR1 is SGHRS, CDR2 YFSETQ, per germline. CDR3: CASSPGGDGYEQYF. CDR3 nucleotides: TGCGCCAGCAGCCCAGGGGGGGACGGCTACGAGCAGTACTTC.

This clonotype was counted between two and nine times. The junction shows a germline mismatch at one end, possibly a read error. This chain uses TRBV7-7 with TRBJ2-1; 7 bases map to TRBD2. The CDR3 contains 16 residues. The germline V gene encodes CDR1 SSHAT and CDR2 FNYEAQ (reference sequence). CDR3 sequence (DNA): TGTGCTAGCAGCTTCGGGCTAGCGGCATCCTACAATGAGCAGTTCTTC. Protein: CASSFGLAASYNEQFF. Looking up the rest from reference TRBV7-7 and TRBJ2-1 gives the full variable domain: GAGVSQSPRYKVTKRGQDVTLRCDPISSHATLYWYQQALGQGPEFLTYFNYEAQPDKSGLPSDRFSAERPEGSISTLTIQRTEQRDSAMYRCASSFGLAASYNEQFFGPGTRLTVL.

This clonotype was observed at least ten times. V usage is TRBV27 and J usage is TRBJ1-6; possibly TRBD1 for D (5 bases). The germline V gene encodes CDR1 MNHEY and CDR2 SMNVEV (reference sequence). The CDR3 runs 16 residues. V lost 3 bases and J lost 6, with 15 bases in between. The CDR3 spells CASSLQGPLPNSPLHF. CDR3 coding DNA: TGTGCCAGCAGTTTGCAGGGCCCTTTGCCTAATTCACCCCTCCACTTT.